The 18 T cell receptor beta chains below all came from one sample that was sequenced in a study of cytotoxic CD8 clonotypes in ibrutinib-treated CLL. Produced via immunoSEQ multiplex PCR; TCRdb's table is partial and in-frame only. The sample lists 250,000 to 350,000 clones, approximately 79% seen once, with approximately 5.6% in the top ten. The sequencing used PBMCs, collected at disease progression, from a patient treated with ibrutinib. These TCRs come from a human donor with chronic lymphocytic leukemia.

On this clone itself: A read error may produce the germline difference seen at one junction end. This chain joins TRBV7-8 and TRBJ1-1; D unresolved. This CDR3 is built from 13 residues. The germline V gene encodes CDR1 SGHVS and CDR2 FQNEAQ. CDR3 amino acids: CASSLFGNAEAFF. The CDR3 DNA reads as TGTGCCAGCAGCTTATTTGGGAACGCTGAAGCTTTCTTT.

This sequence joins TRBV7-2 and TRBJ2-7; tentative D call: TRBD1 (5 bases). Between the trimmed V and J ends, which lost 3 bases and 5 bases, there was a span of 14 bases. Germline CDR1 is SGHTA and CDR2 is FQGNSA. This CDR3 contains 14 residues. In DNA, the CDR3 is TGTGCCAGCAGCTTCACGACAGCCCCCAACGAGCAGTACTTC. This sequence encodes CASSFTTAPNEQYF.

V usage is TRBV9 and J usage is TRBJ1-3, with unresolved D. Trimming pared 2 bases from V and 0 bases from J, leaving 12 bases between. CDR1 and CDR2 from the germline V gene are SGDLS and YYNGEE. This CDR3 has 16 amino acids. The CDR3 DNA reads as TGTGCCAGCAGCGTGTCGGGCACTCACTCTGGAAACACCATATATTTT. As protein: CASSVSGTHSGNTIYF.

V gene TRBV29-1 combines with J gene TRBJ2-3, with D possibly being TRBD1 (6 bases). In germline, CDR1 is SQVTM, CDR2 ANQGSEA. Trimming removed 6 bases from V and 1 base from J, with 11 bases in between. This CDR3 is 13 amino acids long. The CDR3 reads CSVIQGGTDTQYF. The DNA for the CDR3 is TGCAGCGTCATACAGGGCGGCACAGATACGCAGTATTTT.

CDR3 bases: TGTGCCAGCAGCTTCGGGACAGGGACTACGGAGCAGTACTTC. Translating it yields CASSFGTGTTEQYF. The J gene is TRBJ2-7, the V gene TRBV27; 9 nucleotides agree with TRBD1. From germline, CDR1 is MNHEY and CDR2 SMNVEV (reference sequence). The CDR3 loop spans 14 amino acids. V gave up 6 bases and J gave up 7 bases; unmatched junction bases: 10.

This rearrangement joins TRBV4-1 to TRBJ2-3, with 7 bases lining up with TRBD2. V dropped 6 bases and J dropped 0; count of bases not matched to a gene: 6. The CDR3 is 15 amino acids. Looked up from germline, CDR1 is MGHRA and CDR2 is YSYEKL. The CDR3 region is CASRPLAVSTDTQYF. Here the CDR3 DNA reads TGCGCCAGCAGACCCCTAGCGGTGAGCACAGATACGCAGTATTTT.

The chain carries TRBV10-1 and TRBJ1-6, with D possibly matching TRBD1 (5 bases). V gave up 4 bases and J gave up 7 bases, with 11 bases separating them. The length of the CDR3 is 14 residues. The germline CDR1 and CDR2 sequences are WNHNN and SYGVQD (reference sequence). DNA for the CDR3: TGCGCCAGCAGTGCCCAGACAGAAAATTCACCCCTCCACTTT. This encodes CASSAQTENSPLHF.

This clone was recorded only once. The chain links TRBV2 to TRBJ1-1, with D hard to call. The germline V gene has CDR1 SNHLY and CDR2 FYNNEI. Between the trimmed V and J ends, which lost 5 bases and 11 bases, there was a span of 15 bases. CDR3 size: 12 residues. In DNA form, the CDR3 reads TGTGCCAGCAGTAGACTATCCCTCGGTGCTTTCTTT. Encoded protein: CASSRLSLGAFF.

V and J are TRBV13 and TRBJ1-1; D unclear. This CDR3 contains 13 residues. Looked up from germline, CDR1 is PRHDT and CDR2 is FYEKMQ (reference sequence). Between the trimmed V and J ends, which lost 5 bases and 5 bases, there was a span of 12 bases. CDR3 nucleotides: TGTGCCAGCAGCGCCACTCGGGGAACTGAAGCTTTCTTT. The encoded protein is CASSATRGTEAFF.

This sequence joins TRBV25-1 and TRBJ2-7, with TRBD2 as a possible D gene (5 bases). The CDR3 consists of 13 residues. CDR1 is MGHDK and CDR2 is SYGVNS in the germline V gene. Trimming cost V 5 bases and J 3 bases, with 11 bases left between them. The CDR3 protein is CASSRETYYEQYF. As DNA, the CDR3 is TGTGCCAGCAGTAGGGAGACGTACTACGAGCAGTACTTC.

Concerning this clone itself: The same CDR3 can be traced to other DNA sequences in this sample. The V call is TRBV11-2, the J call TRBJ2-7; D is undetermined. CDR3 size: 12 residues. Trimming removed 1 base from V and 4 bases from J, with 5 bases in between. Germline V gene data show CDR1 as SGHAT and CDR2 as FQNNGV. The chain's CDR3 is CASSLVSYEQYF. CDR3 coding DNA: TGTGCCAGCAGCTTAGTATCGTACGAGCAGTACTTC.

The V gene is TRBV5-1, the J gene TRBJ1-2; D may be TRBD1 (5 bases). Germline V gene data show CDR1 as SGHRS and CDR2 as YFSETQ. Trimming stripped 3 bases from V and 0 bases from J, with 12 bases between. There are 15 residues in the CDR3. CDR3 loop: CASSSQGKANYGYTF. Written as DNA, the CDR3 is TGCGCCAGCAGCTCCCAGGGTAAAGCTAACTATGGCTACACCTTC.

This chain connects TRBV4-1 to TRBJ1-2, with 7 bases identical to TRBD1. Germline lookup yields CDR1 MGHRA and CDR2 YSYEKL. The CDR3 is 17 residues long. V lost 2 bases to trimming and J lost 6 bases; unmatched junction nucleotides: 15. CDR3: CASSQPYRDSALNGYTF. The CDR3 DNA reads as TGCGCCAGCAGCCAACCCTATCGGGACAGTGCCTTGAATGGCTACACCTTC.

The J gene is TRBJ1-2, the V gene TRBV18; the match to TRBD1 covers 8 bases. Germline V gene sequence: CDR1 KGHSH, CDR2 LQKENI. This CDR3 has 15 amino acids. V shed 5 bases and J 3 bases; nucleotides not matched to a gene: 8. The CDR3 is CASSTTGGNYYGYTF. For the CDR3, the DNA is TGTGCCAGCTCAACCACAGGGGGAAATTACTATGGCTACACCTTC.

The V gene is TRBV29-1, the J gene TRBJ1-1, with 12 bases fitting TRBD1. Germline assignment: CDR1 SQVTM and CDR2 ANQGSEA. The CDR3 has 14 amino acids. The ends lost 0 bases at V and 11 bases at J; junction bases unmatched: 7. This CDR3 reads CSVEDPRDRGQAFF. CDR3 bases: TGCAGCGTTGAAGATCCCCGGGACAGGGGGCAGGCTTTCTTT. The full variable domain, its missing parts supplied by reference TRBV29-1 and TRBJ1-1, is SAVISQKPSRDICQRGTSLTIQCQVDSQVTMMFWYRQQPGQSLTLIATANQGSEATYESGFVIDKFPISRPNLTFSTLTVSNMSPEDSSIYLCSVEDPRDRGQAFFGQGTRLTVV.

The V call is TRBV18, the J call TRBJ2-3; 8 bases match TRBD2. The CDR3 runs 15 residues. Unmatched junction bases numbered 4, after V lost 3 bases and J lost 2 bases. Germline V gene sequence: CDR1 KGHSH, CDR2 LQKENI. CDR3 protein: CASSPGGGSTDTQYF. The CDR3, as DNA: TGTGCCAGCTCACCGGGCGGGGGGTCCACAGATACGCAGTATTTT.

The V and J genes are TRBV12-5 and TRBJ1-1; no definite D call. Per germline, CDR1 LGHNT and CDR2 FRNRAP. Trimming removed 5 bases from V and 5 bases from J, with 15 bases in between. The CDR3 totals 14 residues. The CDR3 sequence is CASGLTIRGTEAFF. The CDR3 DNA reads TGTGCTAGTGGTCTCACCATTCGTGGGACTGAAGCTTTCTTT.

J is TRBJ2-3 and V is TRBV9; D remains ambiguous. Germline CDR1 SGDLS, CDR2 YYNGEE. This CDR3 is 15 amino acids long. Deletions cut 4 bases from V and 2 bases from J, with 14 bases between. CDR3 region: CASSPNVGPTDTQYF. The DNA for the CDR3 is TGTGCCAGCAGCCCTAACGTCGGGCCCACAGATACGCAGTATTTT. Variable domain in full (rest from reference TRBV9 and TRBJ2-3): DSGVTQTPKHLITATGQRVTLRCSPRSGDLSVYWYQQSLDQGLQFLIQYYNGEERAKGNILERFSAQQFPDLHSELNLSSLELGDSALYFCASSPNVGPTDTQYFGPGTRLTVL.